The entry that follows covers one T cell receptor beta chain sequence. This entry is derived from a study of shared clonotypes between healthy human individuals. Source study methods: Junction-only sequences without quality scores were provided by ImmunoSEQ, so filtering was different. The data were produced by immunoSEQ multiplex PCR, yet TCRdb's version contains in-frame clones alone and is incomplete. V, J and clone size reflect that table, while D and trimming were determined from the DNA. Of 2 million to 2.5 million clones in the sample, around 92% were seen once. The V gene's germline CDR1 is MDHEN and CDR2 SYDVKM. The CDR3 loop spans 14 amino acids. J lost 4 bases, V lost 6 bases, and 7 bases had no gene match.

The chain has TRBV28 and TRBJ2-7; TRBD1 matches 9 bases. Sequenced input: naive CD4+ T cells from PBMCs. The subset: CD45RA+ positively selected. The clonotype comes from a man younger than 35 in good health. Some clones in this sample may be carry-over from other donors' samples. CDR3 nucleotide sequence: TGTGCCAGCAGGGGACAGGGAGTGAGGTACGAGCAGTACTTC. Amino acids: CASRGQGVRYEQYF.